Below are 9 T cell receptor beta chains sequenced from a single sample in a study of blood T cell repertoires in COVID-19. Assay used: immunoSEQ multiplex PCR; TCRdb lists only in-frame clones, some missing. There are roughly 140,000 clones in the sample; less than 85% occur only once, and about 9.3% lies in the top ten. Sequencing used peripheral blood. The receptors derive from a woman older than 75 in a cohort sampled during active or convalescent COVID-19.

The chain joins TRBV4-2 to TRBJ1-5, with unresolved D. The CDR3 consists of 15 residues. The germline V gene encodes CDR1 LGHNA and CDR2 YNFKEQ. V was pared by 1 base and J by 4 bases, with 11 bases between. The CDR3 loop is CASSQASRLNQPQHF. CDR3 nucleotide sequence: TGTGCCAGCAGCCAAGCTAGCAGGCTGAATCAGCCCCAGCATTTT.

The gene calls are TRBV7-2 and TRBJ2-1; D is possibly TRBD1 (6 bases). CDR3 length equals 13 residues. The germline V gene encodes CDR1 SGHTA and CDR2 FQGNSA. Between the trimmed V and J ends, which lost 6 bases and 5 bases, there was a span of 11 bases. This CDR3 reads CASRRQVNNEQFF. The CDR3 DNA reads as TGTGCCAGCAGACGACAGGTTAACAATGAGCAGTTCTTC. The full variable domain, in which reference TRBV7-2 and TRBJ2-1 provide the parts outside the CDR3, is GAGVSQSPSNKVTEKGKDVELRCDPISGHTALYWYRQSLGQGLEFLIYFQGNSAPDKSGLPSDRFSAERTGGSVSTLTIQRTQQEDSAVYLCASRRQVNNEQFFGPGTRLTVL.

The chain is built from TRBV14 and TRBJ1-2; 8 nucleotides agree with TRBD1. V shed 3 bases, J shed 8 bases, and the junction held 11 bases outside the gene matches. This CDR3 has 15 amino acids. Germline CDR1 and CDR2: SGHDN and FVKESK. CDR3 coding DNA: TGTGCCAGCAGCCAGAGCAGGACAGGGTCTTTCGGCTACACCTTC. The encoded protein is CASSQSRTGSFGYTF. Filled out from reference TRBV14 and TRBJ1-2, the complete variable domain reads EAGVTQFPSHSVIEKGQTVTLRCDPISGHDNLYWYRRVMGKEIKFLLHFVKESKQDESGMPNNRFLAERTGGTYSTLKVQPAELEDSGVYFCASSQSRTGSFGYTFGSGTRLTVV.

This rearrangement joins TRBV5-6 to TRBJ1-2, with 7 positions matching TRBD1. V lost 6 bases, J lost 3 bases, and 5 bases stayed unmatched. The CDR3 is 13 amino acids. CDR1 is SGHDT, CDR2 YYEEEE, per germline. The CDR3 region has the DNA TGTGCCAGCAATGACAGGGTCTACTATGGCTACACCTTC. This encodes CASNDRVYYGYTF.

The chain has TRBV2 and TRBJ1-1; possible D gene TRBD1, 6 bases. There are 11 residues in the CDR3. Germline V gene data show CDR1 as SNHLY and CDR2 as FYNNEI. V was trimmed by 8 bases and J by 10 bases, leaving 14 bases between them. The CDR3 nucleotides read TGTGCCAGCCGTCTTCAGGGGACAGCTTTCTTT. It specifies CASRLQGTAFF.

The rearrangement links TRBV7-9 to TRBJ2-1, with 8 bases identical to TRBD2. CDR3 length: 14 amino acids. J gave up 9 bases and V 5 bases, and 9 bases lay outside the gene matches. Germline-derived CDR1 and CDR2 are SEHNR and FQNEAQ (reference sequence). This chain's CDR3 is CASSKWGTSVEQFF. The CDR3 DNA reads as TGTGCCAGCAGCAAGTGGGGGACTAGTGTTGAGCAGTTCTTC.

The chain is built from TRBV10-2 and TRBJ1-5, with a possible D match to TRBD1 (5 bases). The CDR3 extends over 14 amino acids. Per the germline V gene, CDR1 is WSHSY and CDR2 is SAAADI. Trimming left V 9 bases short and J 0 bases short, with 12 bases between. In nucleotides, the CDR3 is TGCGCCAGTGCAGACAGTAATAGCAATCAGCCCCAGCATTTT. Amino acid sequence: CASADSNSNQPQHF.

The genes are TRBV6-5 and TRBJ2-3; D unclear. V was trimmed by 4 bases and J by 0 bases, leaving 8 bases between them. The germline CDR1 and CDR2 sequences are MNHEY and SVGAGI. The length of the CDR3 is 14 residues. The CDR3, as DNA: TGTGCCAGCAGTTTAGAACCTAGCACAGATACGCAGTATTTT. This encodes CASSLEPSTDTQYF.

The chain recombines TRBV18 with TRBJ1-1; TRBD1 aligns across 11 bases. The V and J ends lost 9 bases and 9 bases, in that order; junction bases with no gene match: 18. Germline assignment: CDR1 KGHSH and CDR2 LQKENI. The length of the CDR3 is 16 residues. The CDR3 here is CASFGQGAIPTEKAFF. In nucleotides, the CDR3 is TGTGCCAGTTTTGGACAGGGGGCGATCCCGACAGAAAAAGCTTTCTTT.